A single sample is the source of the 2 T cell receptor beta chains below, sequenced in a study of shared clonotypes between healthy human individuals. TCRdb keeps only in-frame clones here, not all; method: immunoSEQ multiplex PCR. This sample has more than 2 million clones, with under 97% found just once. Sequences were obtained from naive CD4+ T cells sorted from blood. Subset here: CD45RA+ positively selected. The receptors originated from a man aged 18 to 30 in good health.

For this clone: Other nucleotide sequences from this sample produce the same CDR3. The chain uses TRBV7-2 and TRBJ2-7; D gene unclear. The CDR3 totals 12 residues. Trimming took off 1 base at V and 6 bases at J, with 7 bases between the two ends. From germline, CDR1 is SGHTA and CDR2 FQGNSA. The CDR3 region has the DNA TGTGCCAGCAGCTTAGGTCCAGGCGAGCAGTACTTC. This gives the protein CASSLGPGEQYF.

The V gene is TRBV5-1, the J gene TRBJ2-3, with D possibly being TRBD1 (5 bases). There are 12 residues in the CDR3. Germline CDR1 SGHRS, CDR2 YFSETQ. With 4 bases removed from V and 5 bases from J, the gap between germline ends came to 8 bases. The CDR3 protein is CASSGAQDTQYF. The CDR3, as DNA: TGCGCCAGCAGCGGGGCGCAAGATACGCAGTATTTT.